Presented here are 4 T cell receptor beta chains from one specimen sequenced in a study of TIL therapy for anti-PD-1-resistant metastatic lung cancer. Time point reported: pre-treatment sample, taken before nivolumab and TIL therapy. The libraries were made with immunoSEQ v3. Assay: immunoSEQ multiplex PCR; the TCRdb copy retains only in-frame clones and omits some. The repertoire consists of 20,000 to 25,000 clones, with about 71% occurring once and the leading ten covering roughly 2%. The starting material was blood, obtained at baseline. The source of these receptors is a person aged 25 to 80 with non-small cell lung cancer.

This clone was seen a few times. The DNA for the CDR3 is TGTGCCTGGAGTTTGAGGAAGGGGTATGGCTACACCTTC. This codes for CAWSLRKGYGYTF. The chain links TRBV30 to TRBJ1-2; weak D call: TRBD1 (5 bases). The germline V gene encodes CDR1 GTSNPN and CDR2 SVGIG (reference sequence). The CDR3 totals 13 residues. Trimming removed 2 bases at V and 5 bases at J, with 12 bases between.

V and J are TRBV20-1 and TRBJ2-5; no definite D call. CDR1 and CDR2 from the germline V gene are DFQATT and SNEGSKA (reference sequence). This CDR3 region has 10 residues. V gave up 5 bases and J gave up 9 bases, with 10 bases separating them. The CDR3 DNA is TGCAGTGCTGGGGATGGGGCCCAGTACTTC. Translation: CSAGDGAQYF.

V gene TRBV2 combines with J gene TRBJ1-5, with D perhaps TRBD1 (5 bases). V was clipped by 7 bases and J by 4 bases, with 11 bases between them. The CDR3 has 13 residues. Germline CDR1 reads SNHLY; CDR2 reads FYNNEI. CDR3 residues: CASKGQGNQPQHF. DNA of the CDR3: TGTGCCAGCAAAGGTCAGGGAAATCAGCCCCAGCATTTT.

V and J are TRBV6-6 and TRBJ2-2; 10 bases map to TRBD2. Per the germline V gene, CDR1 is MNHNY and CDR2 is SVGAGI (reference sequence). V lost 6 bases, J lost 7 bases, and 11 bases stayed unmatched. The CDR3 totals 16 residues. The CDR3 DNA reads TGTGCCAGCAGACCAAAAGGAGCGGGAGGGGACGGGGAGCTGTTTTTT. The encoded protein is CASRPKGAGGDGELFF.